The 3 T cell receptor beta chains presented below share a single source sample, sequenced in a study of CD8 T cells in ankylosing spondylitis. General study results and limits: Seven to nine highly homologous variants formed a TCR beta motif that appeared characteristic of ankylosing spondylitis blood.

One entry per CDR3 protein, called by TCRdb with MiXCR from the 5' RACE reads. The sample records a few hundred thousand distinct CDR3 sequences, around 7.9% being singletons. Antigens for these TCRs are unknown. The sample consisted of blood, either unsorted or a sorted T cell fraction (not recorded which). These receptors all come from a male donor with ankylosing spondylitis.

This clonotype was counted ten times or more. The chain couples TRBV20-1 to TRBJ2-2, with D unclear. The V end lost 0 bases, the J end lost 1 base, and 6 bases lay between the germline ends. The CDR3 extends over 14 amino acids. The germline gives CDR1 DFQATT, CDR2 SNEGSKA (reference sequence). The DNA of the CDR3 is TGCAGTGCTAGAGACAGGAAGAACACCGGGGAGCTGTTTTTT. It is translated as CSARDRKNTGELFF.

This clonotype was picked up many times. The chain recombines TRBV4-2 with TRBJ2-2, with 8 bases lining up with TRBD2. This CDR3 comprises 17 residues. V shed 0 bases, J shed 1 base, and the junction held 4 bases outside the gene matches. Germline CDR1 LGHNA, CDR2 YNFKEQ. CDR3 protein: CASSQDRAGGNTGELFF. In DNA form, the CDR3 reads TGTGCCAGCAGCCAAGATCGGGCGGGGGGGAACACCGGGGAGCTGTTTTTT.

This clonotype was counted between two and nine times. This sequence joins TRBV30 and TRBJ2-7; D remains ambiguous. V was cut by 3 bases and J by 2 bases, with 8 bases left in between. Germline V lookup: CDR1 GTSNPN, CDR2 SVGIG (reference sequence). The CDR3 has 12 amino acids. The CDR3 is CAWSTTTYEQYF. The CDR3 DNA follows: TGTGCCTGGAGCACCACTACCTACGAGCAGTACTTC.